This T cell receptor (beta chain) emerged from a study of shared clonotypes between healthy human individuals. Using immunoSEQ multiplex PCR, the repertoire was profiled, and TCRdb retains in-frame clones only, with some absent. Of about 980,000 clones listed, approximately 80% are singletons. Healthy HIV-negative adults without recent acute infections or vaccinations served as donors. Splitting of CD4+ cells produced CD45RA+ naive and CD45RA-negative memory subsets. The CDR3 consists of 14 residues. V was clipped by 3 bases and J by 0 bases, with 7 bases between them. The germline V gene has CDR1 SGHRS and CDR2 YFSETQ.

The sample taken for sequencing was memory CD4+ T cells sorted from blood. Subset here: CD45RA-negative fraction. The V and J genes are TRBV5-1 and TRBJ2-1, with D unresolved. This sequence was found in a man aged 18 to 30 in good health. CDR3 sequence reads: CASSSGFSYNEQFF. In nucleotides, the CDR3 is TGCGCCAGCAGCTCCGGATTCTCCTACAATGAGCAGTTCTTC.